Listed below are T cell receptor beta chains from one sample, sequenced in a study of blood T cell repertoires in COVID-19. Some clones are missing from TCRdb's copy, which holds only in-frame ones; the method was immunoSEQ multiplex PCR. The table lists some 240,000 clones, around 83% of them singletons, with 1.4% in the top ten. The sample comprised peripheral blood. These receptor sequences come from a middle-aged woman who had recovered from COVID-19. CDR3s include the opening cysteine and the closing phenylalanine or tryptophan. Each record gives: J gene, CDR3 length, clone size, D gene, V gene, CDR3 protein, CDR3 DNA. A D gene is named only where the DNA matches it firmly. A row's size may be missing; if present it is once, few, many or a size class.

j_gene: TRBJ1-2; len: 14; abundance: NA; d_gene: NA; v_gene: TRBV5-1; CDR3aa: CASSLALQGQGYTF; CDR3nt: TGCGCCAGCAGCTTGGCCCTGCAGGGCCAAGGCTACACCTTC
j_gene: TRBJ1-5; len: 14; abundance: NA; d_gene: NA; v_gene: TRBV19; CDR3aa: CASSHHPLGQPQHF; CDR3nt: TGTGCCAGCAGCCATCATCCTCTAGGTCAGCCCCAGCATTTT
j_gene: TRBJ2-2; len: 16; abundance: NA; d_gene: TRBD1; v_gene: TRBV11-3; CDR3aa: CASRRPRDSDTGELFF; CDR3nt: TGTGCCAGCAGGCGGCCCCGGGACAGTGACACCGGGGAGCTGTTTTTT
j_gene: TRBJ2-4; len: 15; abundance: NA; d_gene: NA; v_gene: TRBV28; CDR3aa: CASSLDSQTGDIQYF; CDR3nt: TGTGCCAGCAGTTTGGACAGTCAGACAGGAGACATTCAGTACTTC
j_gene: TRBJ1-1; len: 12; abundance: NA; d_gene: TRBD1; v_gene: TRBV7-9; CDR3aa: CASSHRPGGAFF; CDR3nt: TGTGCCAGCAGCCACCGTCCAGGGGGAGCTTTCTTT
j_gene: TRBJ1-2; len: 12; abundance: NA; d_gene: TRBD1; v_gene: TRBV29-1; CDR3aa: CSVGDRGYGYTF; CDR3nt: TGCAGCGTCGGGGACAGGGGGTACGGCTACACCTTC
j_gene: TRBJ2-7; len: 14; abundance: NA; d_gene: NA; v_gene: TRBV5-1; CDR3aa: CASSLEGRGNEQYF; CDR3nt: TGCGCCAGCAGCTTGGAGGGGCGCGGGAACGAGCAGTACTTC
j_gene: TRBJ1-1; len: 11; abundance: few; d_gene: NA; v_gene: TRBV11-2; CDR3aa: CASSPYVEAFF; CDR3nt: TGTGCCAGCAGCCCTTATGTTGAAGCTTTCTTT
j_gene: TRBJ1-6; len: 17; abundance: NA; d_gene: NA; v_gene: TRBV7-2; CDR3aa: CASSLDSLSSYNSPLHF; CDR3nt: TGTGCCAGCAGCTTGGACTCCCTTAGCTCCTATAATTCACCCCTCCACTTT
j_gene: TRBJ1-2; len: 13; abundance: NA; d_gene: NA; v_gene: TRBV9; CDR3aa: CASSVAGGYGYTF; CDR3nt: TGTGCCAGCAGCGTAGCTGGCGGCTATGGCTACACCTTC
j_gene: TRBJ1-5; len: 16; abundance: NA; d_gene: TRBD1; v_gene: TRBV19; CDR3aa: CASTAGTALGNQPQHF; CDR3nt: TGTGCCAGTACCGCCGGGACAGCTTTGGGCAATCAGCCCCAGCATTTT
j_gene: TRBJ1-5; len: 16; abundance: NA; d_gene: TRBD1; v_gene: TRBV27; CDR3aa: CASSPYRGLGNQPQHF; CDR3nt: TGTGCCAGCAGTCCCTACAGGGGTTTGGGCAATCAGCCCCAGCATTTT
j_gene: TRBJ1-1; len: 15; abundance: NA; d_gene: NA; v_gene: TRBV9; CDR3aa: CASSGTSGVYTEAFF; CDR3nt: TGTGCCAGCAGTGGGACCTCGGGGGTTTACACTGAAGCTTTCTTT
j_gene: TRBJ2-6; len: 15; abundance: NA; d_gene: NA; v_gene: TRBV5-1; CDR3aa: CASSTQGSGANVLTF; CDR3nt: TGCGCCAGCAGCACCCAGGGCTCTGGGGCCAACGTCCTGACTTTC
j_gene: TRBJ2-5; len: 13; abundance: NA; d_gene: NA; v_gene: TRBV5-1; CDR3aa: CASSTGTEETQYF; CDR3nt: TGCGCCAGCAGCACCGGGACTGAAGAGACCCAGTACTTC
j_gene: TRBJ2-2; len: 15; abundance: few; d_gene: NA; v_gene: TRBV5-1; CDR3aa: CASSPFEQNTGELFF; CDR3nt: TGCGCCAGCAGCCCTTTTGAGCAGAACACCGGGGAGCTGTTTTTT
j_gene: TRBJ2-7; len: 11; abundance: NA; d_gene: NA; v_gene: TRBV20-1; CDR3aa: CSARRGWEQYF; CDR3nt: TGCAGTGCTAGAAGAGGTTGGGAGCAGTACTTC
j_gene: TRBJ2-6; len: 18; abundance: NA; d_gene: TRBD1; v_gene: TRBV9; CDR3aa: CASSPTGQGAVGANVLTF; CDR3nt: TGTGCCAGCAGCCCTACGGGACAGGGGGCTGTTGGGGCCAACGTCCTGACTTTC
j_gene: TRBJ1-2; len: 14; abundance: NA; d_gene: TRBD1; v_gene: TRBV6-5; CDR3aa: CASRPPGQPGGYTF; CDR3nt: TGTGCCAGCAGACCGCCGGGACAGCCGGGCGGCTACACCTTC
j_gene: TRBJ1-2; len: 13; abundance: NA; d_gene: NA; v_gene: TRBV28; CDR3aa: CASSPTANYGYTF; CDR3nt: TGTGCCAGCAGTCCGACAGCAAACTATGGCTACACCTTC
j_gene: TRBJ1-3; len: 12; abundance: few; d_gene: TRBD1; v_gene: TRBV7-2; CDR3aa: CASSLEGATIYF; CDR3nt: TGTGCCAGCAGCTTGGAGGGGGCCACCATATATTTT
j_gene: TRBJ2-1; len: 13; abundance: NA; d_gene: TRBD1; v_gene: TRBV12-3/TRBV12-4; CDR3aa: CASSSDRGNEQFF; CDR3nt: TGTGCCAGCAGTTCGGACAGGGGGAATGAGCAGTTCTTC
j_gene: TRBJ1-2; len: 14; abundance: NA; d_gene: NA; v_gene: TRBV9; CDR3aa: CASSTDGGTYGYTF; CDR3nt: TGTGCCAGCAGCACAGATGGGGGGACCTATGGCTACACCTTC
j_gene: TRBJ2-2; len: 15; abundance: NA; d_gene: TRBD2; v_gene: TRBV11-3; CDR3aa: CASSPSGGVGGELFF; CDR3nt: TGTGCCAGCAGCCCAAGCGGGGGAGTGGGCGGGGAGCTGTTTTTT
j_gene: TRBJ2-2; len: 15; abundance: NA; d_gene: NA; v_gene: TRBV30; CDR3aa: CAWTKWGLPTGELFF; CDR3nt: TGTGCCTGGACAAAGTGGGGCCTACCCACCGGGGAGCTGTTTTTT
j_gene: TRBJ2-5; len: 15; abundance: NA; d_gene: TRBD1; v_gene: TRBV18; CDR3aa: CASSPGQGLQETQYF; CDR3nt: TGTGCCAGCTCACCGGGACAGGGATTACAAGAGACCCAGTACTTC
j_gene: TRBJ2-7; len: 13; abundance: NA; d_gene: TRBD2; v_gene: TRBV29-1; CDR3aa: CSAAGGSSYEQYF; CDR3nt: TGCAGTGCAGCGGGGGGATCCTCCTACGAGCAGTACTTC
j_gene: TRBJ2-3; len: 15; abundance: once; d_gene: TRBD1; v_gene: TRBV6-5; CDR3aa: CASRTSGQLRDTQYF; CDR3nt: TGTGCCAGCCGTACCTCGGGACAGCTTCGAGATACGCAGTATTTT
j_gene: TRBJ2-1; len: 17; abundance: NA; d_gene: NA; v_gene: TRBV4-3; CDR3aa: CASSQDPPGISYNEQFF; CDR3nt: TGCGCCAGCAGCCAAGATCCACCGGGAATTTCCTACAATGAGCAGTTCTTC
j_gene: TRBJ2-5; len: 12; abundance: NA; d_gene: NA; v_gene: TRBV5-1; CDR3aa: CASSLDLETQYF; CDR3nt: TGCGCCAGCAGCTTGGATCTGGAGACCCAGTACTTC
j_gene: TRBJ2-7; len: 14; abundance: few; d_gene: NA; v_gene: TRBV6-1; CDR3aa: CASSKARTSYEQYF; CDR3nt: TGTGCCAGCAGTAAAGCTAGAACTTCCTACGAGCAGTACTTC
j_gene: TRBJ2-2; len: 15; abundance: NA; d_gene: NA; v_gene: TRBV11-3; CDR3aa: CASSPDWGDPGELFF; CDR3nt: TGTGCCAGCAGCCCCGATTGGGGAGATCCCGGGGAGCTGTTTTTT
j_gene: TRBJ1-5; len: 13; abundance: NA; d_gene: NA; v_gene: TRBV18; CDR3aa: CASSAGGNQPQHF; CDR3nt: TGTGCCAGCTCTGCAGGGGGCAATCAGCCCCAGCATTTT
j_gene: TRBJ2-1; len: 16; abundance: once; d_gene: TRBD2; v_gene: TRBV18; CDR3aa: CASSPWTSGGSNEQFF; CDR3nt: TGTGCCAGCTCACCGTGGACTAGCGGGGGAAGCAATGAGCAGTTCTTC
j_gene: TRBJ1-5; len: 13; abundance: NA; d_gene: NA; v_gene: TRBV7-2; CDR3aa: CASSLGPSEPQHF; CDR3nt: TGTGCCAGCAGCTTGGGGCCCTCTGAGCCCCAGCATTTT
j_gene: TRBJ2-1; len: 15; abundance: NA; d_gene: TRBD2; v_gene: TRBV9; CDR3aa: CASSPTGGFYNEQFF; CDR3nt: TGTGCCAGCAGCCCAACGGGGGGGTTCTACAATGAGCAGTTCTTC
j_gene: TRBJ1-1; len: 12; abundance: once; d_gene: TRBD1; v_gene: TRBV12-3/TRBV12-4; CDR3aa: CASSPTGGNAFF; CDR3nt: TGTGCCAGCAGTCCGACAGGGGGCAATGCTTTCTTT
j_gene: TRBJ2-3; len: 13; abundance: NA; d_gene: NA; v_gene: TRBV9; CDR3aa: CASSLGQTDTQYF; CDR3nt: TGTGCCAGCAGCCTCGGACAGACAGATACGCAGTATTTT
j_gene: TRBJ1-2; len: 13; abundance: NA; d_gene: NA; v_gene: TRBV5-6; CDR3aa: CASSLAGARGYTF; CDR3nt: TGTGCCAGCAGCTTGGCTGGGGCGCGGGGCTACACCTTC
j_gene: TRBJ1-1; len: 11; abundance: few; d_gene: NA; v_gene: TRBV3-1/TRBV3-2; CDR3aa: CASSQELRAFF; CDR3nt: TGTGCCAGCAGCCAAGAACTCCGCGCTTTCTTT
j_gene: TRBJ2-5; len: 14; abundance: NA; d_gene: TRBD2; v_gene: TRBV7-2; CDR3aa: CASSGLAGVETQYF; CDR3nt: TGTGCCAGCTCGGGTCTAGCGGGGGTAGAGACCCAGTACTTC
j_gene: TRBJ2-1; len: 15; abundance: NA; d_gene: TRBD2; v_gene: TRBV5-3; CDR3aa: CARRISTSAYNEQFF; CDR3nt: TGTGCCAGAAGGATCTCCACTAGCGCTTACAATGAGCAGTTCTTC
j_gene: TRBJ2-5; len: 17; abundance: once; d_gene: TRBD1; v_gene: TRBV19; CDR3aa: CASTQEVGQGSQETQYF; CDR3nt: TGTGCCAGTACCCAAGAGGTGGGACAGGGCTCCCAAGAGACCCAGTACTTC
j_gene: TRBJ1-6; len: 15; abundance: NA; d_gene: TRBD1; v_gene: TRBV6-5; CDR3aa: CASSNRRDRVSPLHF; CDR3nt: TGTGCCAGCAGTAACCGCCGGGACAGAGTTTCACCCCTCCACTTT
j_gene: TRBJ1-2; len: 14; abundance: NA; d_gene: TRBD1; v_gene: TRBV18; CDR3aa: CASSPPWDRHGYTF; CDR3nt: TGTGCCAGCTCACCACCGTGGGACAGACATGGCTACACCTTC
j_gene: TRBJ2-7; len: 14; abundance: NA; d_gene: TRBD2; v_gene: TRBV27; CDR3aa: CASTHSGGAYEQYF; CDR3nt: TGTGCCAGCACGCATAGCGGGGGGGCCTACGAGCAGTACTTC